This TCR beta chain was sequenced for a study of cytomegalovirus exposure and HLA in healthy donors. Turning to this clone: The antigen remains unidentified.

In germline, CDR1 is SGHKS, CDR2 YYEKEE (reference sequence). The V end lost 4 bases, the J end lost 3 bases, and 8 bases lay between the germline ends. This CDR3 comprises 12 residues. Use of 60 Vbeta and 13 Jbeta primers characterized the PCR. Sequencing used immunoSEQ multiplex PCR; TCRdb keeps in-frame clones, though not all of them. Of under 60,000 clones listed, 70% to 80% were seen once; the top ten hold approximately 3.3%. General observations from the study: Relative to the approximately 660-donor mean, N-insertions were reportedly fewer in an Asian-associated ancestry cluster in a later analysis. In an earlier analysis, about 87% or about 30%: the productive usage of most TCR beta V segments.

The TCR originated in a woman between 40 and 55 years old in good health and CMV-seropositive. The specimen was PBMCs. This rearrangement joins TRBV5-5 to TRBJ2-7; D remains unclear. CDR3: CASSPDNYEQYF. CDR3 DNA: TGTGCCAGCAGCCCTGACAACTACGAGCAGTACTTC.